These T cell receptor beta chains were read from a single sample in a study of OX40 agonist ivuxolimab in advanced cancers. Measured with immunoSEQ multiplex PCR; TCRdb has only the in-frame clones, and not every one. The table records about 83,000 clones, approximately 88% of them present only once. The sequencing used CD4+ or CD8+ T cells sorted from blood, collected in a trial of the OX40 agonist ivuxolimab. The receptor source for this set is an adult with an advanced solid tumor such as melanoma, head and neck, liver or kidney cancer. Both conserved end residues are part of each CDR3. Fields, in order: CDR3 protein, CDR3 DNA, V gene, D gene, J gene, clone size. D genes are given only for firm matches. Size values are once, few and many counts, or a class for expanded clones, and some rows have none.

CASTLSGANEKLFF	TGTGCCAGCACCTTGTCCGGGGCTAATGAAAAACTGTTTTTT	TRBV2	NA	TRBJ1-4	NA
CASRTTGTENQPQHF	TGTGCCAGCAGGACCACCGGGACCGAGAATCAGCCCCAGCATTTT	TRBV6-5	NA	TRBJ1-5	once
CASTKLQGHQETQYF	TGTGCCAGCACCAAACTACAGGGGCACCAAGAGACCCAGTACTTC	TRBV11-3	TRBD1	TRBJ2-5	few
CASSSREGRGGPGIF	TGTGCCAGCAGCTCACGCGAAGGCCGGGGGGGGCCAGGGATCTTC	TRBV5-6	TRBD2	TRBJ2-1	NA
CASSQVNRDRTGELFF	TGTGCCAGCAGCCAAGTTAACCGGGACCGGACCGGGGAGCTGTTTTTT	TRBV14	NA	TRBJ2-2	NA
CAYSVGADTQYF	TGTGCCTATTCCGTAGGCGCAGATACGCAGTATTTT	TRBV30	NA	TRBJ2-3	NA
CASSLALTGGQETQYF	TGTGCTAGCAGCTTAGCGCTAACAGGGGGCCAAGAGACCCAGTACTTC	TRBV7-7	TRBD1	TRBJ2-5	NA
CASSLSSYYVQGQTNEQYF	TGCGCCAGCAGCTTGTCGTCCTACTACGTCCAGGGACAAACGAACGAGCAGTACTTC	TRBV5-1	NA	TRBJ2-7	NA
CASSYVGQGYGYTF	TGTGCCAGCAGTTACGTGGGACAGGGGTATGGCTACACCTTC	TRBV6-5	TRBD1	TRBJ1-2	once
CASSFRGLAMGTEAFF	TGTGCCAGCAGCTTCAGGGGGCTCGCGATGGGGACTGAAGCTTTCTTT	TRBV5-4	TRBD1	TRBJ1-1	NA
CASSPGLAGGAYEQYF	TGTGCCAGCTCACCGGGACTAGCGGGAGGTGCCTACGAGCAGTACTTC	TRBV18	TRBD2	TRBJ2-7	NA
CAWRGQLNQPQHF	TGTGCCTGGAGGGGACAGCTCAATCAGCCCCAGCATTTT	TRBV30	TRBD1	TRBJ1-5	few
CASSLNGGSTDTQYF	TGCGCCAGCAGCTTGAACGGGGGTAGCACAGATACGCAGTATTTT	TRBV5-1	NA	TRBJ2-3	few
CASSRGGFTEAFF	TGTGCCAGCAGTAGGGGGGGATTCACTGAAGCTTTCTTT	TRBV11-3	NA	TRBJ1-1	NA
CASSKSRLRTDTQYF	TGTGCCAGCAGCAAATCTCGGCTTCGCACAGATACGCAGTATTTT	TRBV21-1	NA	TRBJ2-3	NA
CASSQEIGTNNSPLHF	TGTGCCAGCAGCCAAGAAATAGGGACCAATAATTCACCCCTCCACTTT	TRBV4-2	NA	TRBJ1-6	few
CASKDPTDDTYEQYF	TGTGCCAGCAAAGACCCGACAGACGATACCTACGAGCAGTACTTC	TRBV28	NA	TRBJ2-7	NA
CASTGSRSTEAFF	TGTGCCAGCACAGGATCGCGGAGCACTGAAGCTTTCTTT	TRBV6-1	NA	TRBJ1-1	NA
CASSYSKEREQYF	TGTGCCAGCAGTTACTCGAAGGAACGGGAGCAGTACTTC	TRBV6-6	NA	TRBJ2-7	NA
CASSPGLGNTIYF	TGTGCCAGCAGTCCGGGCCTTGGAAACACCATATATTTT	TRBV27	NA	TRBJ1-3	NA
CASIRQQNEKLFF	TGTGCCAGCATAAGACAGCAAAATGAAAAACTGTTTTTT	TRBV6-5	NA	TRBJ1-4	NA
CASSGQEETQYF	TGTGCCAGCAGTGGACAGGAAGAGACCCAGTACTTC	TRBV2	NA	TRBJ2-5	NA
CASSRVSSYEQYF	TGTGCCAGCAGCCGCGTTAGCTCCTACGAGCAGTACTTC	TRBV7-8	NA	TRBJ2-7	NA
CASSYDGTGYNSPLHF	TGTGCCAGCAGTTACGACGGGACAGGGTATAATTCACCCCTCCACTTT	TRBV6-5	TRBD1	TRBJ1-6	NA
CASSTPTFSGQSSYEQYF	TGTGCCAGCAGCACCCCTACCTTTAGCGGGCAGAGCTCCTACGAGCAGTACTTC	TRBV7-8	TRBD2	TRBJ2-7	NA
CASSIGQGFSGNTIYF	TGTGCCAGTAGTATAGGACAGGGCTTCTCTGGAAACACCATATATTTT	TRBV19	TRBD1	TRBJ1-3	few
CASSIPPFQSFSNQPQHF	TGTGCCAGTAGTATACCCCCCTTCCAAAGCTTTAGCAATCAGCCCCAGCATTTT	TRBV19	NA	TRBJ1-5	NA
CASSPRLNYGYTF	TGTGCCAGCAGCCCGCGGCTTAACTATGGCTACACCTTC	TRBV11-2	NA	TRBJ1-2	NA
CSVERVDNYGYTF	TGCAGCGTTGAGAGGGTAGATAACTATGGCTACACCTTC	TRBV29-1	NA	TRBJ1-2	NA
CASRRGQNYGYTF	TGTGCCAGCAGACGGGGACAGAACTATGGCTACACCTTC	TRBV2	TRBD1	TRBJ1-2	once
CASSLGANEKLFF	TGTGCCAGCAGCTTGGGAGCGAATGAAAAACTGTTTTTT	TRBV5-4	NA	TRBJ1-4	NA
CASSYSTGNYEQYF	TGTGCCAGCAGTTACTCGACAGGGAATTACGAGCAGTACTTC	TRBV6-5	TRBD1	TRBJ2-7	once
CASSLSRLDTQYF	TGTGCCAGCAGCTTAAGTCGTTTAGATACGCAGTATTTT	TRBV11-3	NA	TRBJ2-3	once
CASSLGQGAEGGYTF	TGCGCCAGCAGCCTGGGACAGGGGGCAGAGGGTGGCTACACCTTC	TRBV5-1	TRBD1	TRBJ1-2	NA
CAISGQGEAFF	TGTGCCATCAGTGGGCAGGGGGAAGCTTTCTTT	TRBV10-3	NA	TRBJ1-1	few
CASSEQGLQGLFF	TGTGCCAGCAGCGAACAGGGCTTGCAGGGACTGTTTTTT	TRBV7-6	NA	TRBJ1-4	once
CASNRQGVGNTIYF	TGCGCCAGCAATCGACAGGGGGTCGGAAACACCATATATTTT	TRBV10-2	TRBD1	TRBJ1-3	NA
CSADGGAVADTQYF	TGCAGCGCCGACGGCGGGGCAGTAGCAGATACGCAGTATTTT	TRBV29-1	NA	TRBJ2-3	NA
CASSQTGPGDEQFF	TGCGCCAGCAGCCAAACAGGTCCTGGGGATGAGCAGTTCTTC	TRBV4-1	NA	TRBJ2-1	NA
CASRGKGNTIYF	TGTGCCAGCAGGGGGAAAGGAAACACCATATATTTT	TRBV6-5	NA	TRBJ1-3	NA
CASSPRQVSIYEQYF	TGTGCCAGCTCACCCCGTCAAGTGAGCATCTACGAGCAGTACTTC	TRBV18	NA	TRBJ2-7	NA
CASSQIAQTINYGYTF	TGCGCCAGCAGCCAAATCGCGCAGACGATTAACTATGGCTACACCTTC	TRBV4-1	NA	TRBJ1-2	NA
CAWSKQGAPRIEAFF	TGTGCCTGGAGTAAACAGGGGGCCCCCCGAATCGAAGCTTTCTTT	TRBV30	TRBD1	TRBJ1-1	NA
CASSLYTSGEQFF	TGTGCCAGCAGCTTATATACGTCGGGTGAGCAGTTCTTC	TRBV11-3	NA	TRBJ2-1	NA
CASSKTSGTYEQYF	TGCGCCAGCAGCAAAACTAGCGGAACCTACGAGCAGTACTTC	TRBV5-1	TRBD2	TRBJ2-7	NA